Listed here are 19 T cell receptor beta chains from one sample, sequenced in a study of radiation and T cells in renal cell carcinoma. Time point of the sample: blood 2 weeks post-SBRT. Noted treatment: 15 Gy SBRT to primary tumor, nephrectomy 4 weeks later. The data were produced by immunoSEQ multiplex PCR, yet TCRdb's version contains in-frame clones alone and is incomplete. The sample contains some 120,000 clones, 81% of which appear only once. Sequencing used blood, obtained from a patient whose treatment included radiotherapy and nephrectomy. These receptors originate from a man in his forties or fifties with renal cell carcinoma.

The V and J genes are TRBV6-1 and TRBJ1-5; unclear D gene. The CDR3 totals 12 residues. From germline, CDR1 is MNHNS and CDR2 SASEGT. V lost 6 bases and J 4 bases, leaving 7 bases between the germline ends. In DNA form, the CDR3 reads TGTGCCAGCAGATGGGTAAATCAGCCCCAGCATTTT. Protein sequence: CASRWVNQPQHF.

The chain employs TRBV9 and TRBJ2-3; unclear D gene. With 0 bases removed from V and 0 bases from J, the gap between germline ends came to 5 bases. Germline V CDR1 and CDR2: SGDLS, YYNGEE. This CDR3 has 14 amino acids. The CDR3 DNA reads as TGTGCCAGCAGCGTAGCTGGGAGCACAGATACGCAGTATTTT. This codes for CASSVAGSTDTQYF.

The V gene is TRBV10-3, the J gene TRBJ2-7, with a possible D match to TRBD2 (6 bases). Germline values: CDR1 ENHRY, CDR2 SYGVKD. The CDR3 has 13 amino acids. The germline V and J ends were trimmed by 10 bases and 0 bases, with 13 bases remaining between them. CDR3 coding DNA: TGTGCCAACCGCGGGGCTAACTCCTACGAGCAGTACTTC. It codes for CANRGANSYEQYF.

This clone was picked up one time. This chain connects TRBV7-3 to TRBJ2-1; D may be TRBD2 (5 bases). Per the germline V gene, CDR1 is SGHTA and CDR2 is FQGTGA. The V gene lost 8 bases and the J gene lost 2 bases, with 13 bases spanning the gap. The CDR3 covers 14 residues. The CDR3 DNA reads TGTGCCAGCGCAAGGGAGAATACCTACAATGAGCAGTTCTTC. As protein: CASARENTYNEQFF.

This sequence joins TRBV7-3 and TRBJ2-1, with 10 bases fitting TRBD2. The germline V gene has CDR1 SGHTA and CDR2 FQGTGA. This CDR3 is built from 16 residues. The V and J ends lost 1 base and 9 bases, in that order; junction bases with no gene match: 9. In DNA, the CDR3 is TGTGCCAGCAGCTTAAGAGGGCTAGCGGGAGAAGGTGAGCAGTTCTTC. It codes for CASSLRGLAGEGEQFF.

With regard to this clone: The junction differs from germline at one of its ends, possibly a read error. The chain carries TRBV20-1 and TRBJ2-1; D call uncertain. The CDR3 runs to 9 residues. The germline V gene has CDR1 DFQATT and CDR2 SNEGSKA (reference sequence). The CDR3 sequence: CSARDSPIF. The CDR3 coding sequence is TGCAGTGCTAGAGATAGCCCGATCTTC.

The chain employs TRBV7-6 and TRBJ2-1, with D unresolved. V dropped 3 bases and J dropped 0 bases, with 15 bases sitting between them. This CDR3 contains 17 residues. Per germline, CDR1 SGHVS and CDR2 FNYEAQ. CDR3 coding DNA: TGTGCCAGCAGCTTCTCGGGCTTATTGAGCTCCTACAATGAGCAGTTCTTC. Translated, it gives CASSFSGLLSSYNEQFF.

CDR3: CASSTGGTEAFF. CDR3 DNA sequence: TGTGCCAGCAGTACAGGGGGCACTGAAGCTTTCTTT. The chain uses TRBV27 and TRBJ1-1, with 8 nucleotides matching TRBD1. The CDR3 length is 12 residues. CDR1 is MNHEY and CDR2 is SMNVEV in the germline V gene (reference sequence). Trimming removed 5 bases from V and 4 bases from J; junction bases left unmatched: 0.

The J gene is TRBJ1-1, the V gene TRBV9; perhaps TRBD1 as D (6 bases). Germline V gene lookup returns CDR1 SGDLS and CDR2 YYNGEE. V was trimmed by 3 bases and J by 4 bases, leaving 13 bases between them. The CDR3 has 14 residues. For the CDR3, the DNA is TGTGCCAGCAGCGCCAGTGACAGGTTCACTGAAGCTTTCTTT. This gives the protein CASSASDRFTEAFF.

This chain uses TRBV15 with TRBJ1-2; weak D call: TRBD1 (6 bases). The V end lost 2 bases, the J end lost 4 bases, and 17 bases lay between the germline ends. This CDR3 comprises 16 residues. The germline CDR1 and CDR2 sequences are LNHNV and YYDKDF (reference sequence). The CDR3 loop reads CATSRPGAESLYGYTF. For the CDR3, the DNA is TGTGCCACCAGCAGACCAGGGGCCGAGTCCCTCTATGGCTACACCTTC.

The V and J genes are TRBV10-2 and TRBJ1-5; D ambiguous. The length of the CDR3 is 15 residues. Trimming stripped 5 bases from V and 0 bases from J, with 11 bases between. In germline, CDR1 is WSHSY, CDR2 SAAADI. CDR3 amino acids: CASSRDQISNQPQHF. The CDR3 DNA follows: TGCGCCAGCAGTAGAGATCAGATTAGCAATCAGCCCCAGCATTTT.

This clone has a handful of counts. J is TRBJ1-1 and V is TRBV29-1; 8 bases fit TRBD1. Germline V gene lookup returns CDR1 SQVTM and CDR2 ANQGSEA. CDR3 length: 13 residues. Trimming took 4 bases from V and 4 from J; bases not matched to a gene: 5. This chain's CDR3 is CSVVDRVSTEAFF. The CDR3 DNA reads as TGCAGCGTTGTGGACAGGGTATCCACTGAAGCTTTCTTT.

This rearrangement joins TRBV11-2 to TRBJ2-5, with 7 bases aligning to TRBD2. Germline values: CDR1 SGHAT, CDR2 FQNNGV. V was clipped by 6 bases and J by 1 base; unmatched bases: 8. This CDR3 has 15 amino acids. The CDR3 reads CASRSAGATQETQYF. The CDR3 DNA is TGTGCCAGCAGGTCGGCGGGAGCCACCCAAGAGACCCAGTACTTC.

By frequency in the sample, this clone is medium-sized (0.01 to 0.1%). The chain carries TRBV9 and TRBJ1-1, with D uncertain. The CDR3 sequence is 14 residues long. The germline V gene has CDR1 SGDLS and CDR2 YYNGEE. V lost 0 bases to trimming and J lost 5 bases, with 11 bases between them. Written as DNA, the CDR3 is TGTGCCAGCAGCGTAGTAACGGCGGGGACTGAAGCTTTCTTT. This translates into CASSVVTAGTEAFF.

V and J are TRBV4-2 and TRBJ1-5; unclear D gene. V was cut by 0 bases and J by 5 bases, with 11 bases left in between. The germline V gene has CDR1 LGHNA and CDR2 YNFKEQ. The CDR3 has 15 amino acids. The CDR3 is CASSQDPGSYQPQHF. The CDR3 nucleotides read TGTGCCAGCAGCCAAGATCCGGGGTCCTATCAGCCCCAGCATTTT.

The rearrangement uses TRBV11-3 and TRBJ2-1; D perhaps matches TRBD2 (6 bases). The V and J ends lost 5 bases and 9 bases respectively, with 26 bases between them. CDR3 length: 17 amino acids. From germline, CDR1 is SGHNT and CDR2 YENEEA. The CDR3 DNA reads TGTGCCAGCAGCCCTCGGGGGTCGAGCTCAACGTCTACTGAGCAGTTCTTC. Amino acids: CASSPRGSSSTSTEQFF.

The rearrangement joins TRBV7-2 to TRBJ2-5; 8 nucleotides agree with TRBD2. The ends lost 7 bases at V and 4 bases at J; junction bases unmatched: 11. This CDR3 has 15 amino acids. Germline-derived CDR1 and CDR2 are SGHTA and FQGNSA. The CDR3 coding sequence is TGTGCCAGCATCACCAACGGGGGGGCCGGAGAGACCCAGTACTTC. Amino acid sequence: CASITNGGAGETQYF.

The CDR3, as DNA: TGTGCCAGCAGCTTAGTAAGGCAGGGGGCCCCCCCAACTTTC. It yields the protein CASSLVRQGAPPTF. The chain recombines TRBV11-2 with TRBJ2-6; 8 nucleotides match TRBD1. The V gene end was trimmed by 1 base and the J gene end by 19 bases; junction bases not matched to a gene: 12. The V gene's germline CDR1 is SGHAT and CDR2 FQNNGV. The CDR3 is 14 residues long.

The CDR3 DNA reads TGTGCCAGCACGGATAAGACAGGGAACACTGAAGCTTTCTTT. As protein: CASTDKTGNTEAFF. This chain connects TRBV6-4 to TRBJ1-1; D perhaps matches TRBD1 (6 bases). Trimming left V 7 bases short and J 1 base short, with 13 bases between. The germline V gene encodes CDR1 MRHNA and CDR2 SNTAGT. There are 14 residues in the CDR3.